This TCR beta chain was documented in a study of human T cells and chemical hapten exposure. Study details: Epicutaneous patch tests delivered 0.01% DPC to the upper back, with evaluation at 6 days.

This clonotype occurred many times. Time point given: pre-sensitization, week 0. Noted treatment: therapeutic diphenylcyclopropenone sensitization with weekly scalp DPC. In germline, CDR1 is SQVTM, CDR2 ANQGSEA. This CDR3 is built from 12 residues. Trimming took 4 bases from V and 5 from J, leaving 9 bases between them. TCRdb ran MiXCR on the RACE reads and lists one entry per CDR3 protein. There are about 93,000 distinct CDR3 sequences in the sample; 8.5% to 9% occur only once, and around 2.6% lies in the top ten. The clonotype comes from a man in his forties or fifties with alopecia areata. Some clones in this sample may be carry-over from other donors' samples. This material consisted of whole blood, taken in connection with sensitization to the hapten diphenylcyclopropenone (DPC). The V call is TRBV29-1, the J call TRBJ2-1; no clear D gene. As DNA, the CDR3 is TGCAGCGTTGTGTCGGAGCACAATGAGCAGTTCTTC. Translating gives CSVVSEHNEQFF.